This T cell receptor (beta chain) derives from a study of blood T cell repertoires in COVID-19. Overall study context: T cells, B-cell-depleted T cells, or PBMCs supplied cDNA or gDNA.

Assay used: immunoSEQ multiplex PCR; TCRdb lists only in-frame clones, some missing. This sample carries about 260,000 clones, 91% of them seen once, and the ten largest clones take 2% to 3%. This CDR3 has 16 residues. Trimming removed 3 bases from V and 6 bases from J; junction bases left unmatched: 8. Germline V gene sequence: CDR1 PRHDT, CDR2 FYEKMQ (reference sequence). V and J are TRBV13 and TRBJ2-1; TRBD2 matches 10 bases. The sample comprised peripheral blood. The TCR sequence derives from a young adult with COVID-19, enrolled during active disease. CDR3 DNA: TGTGCCAGCAGCTTGGGGGGGACTAGCGTCATCAATGAGCAGTTCTTC. The encoded protein is CASSLGGTSVINEQFF.